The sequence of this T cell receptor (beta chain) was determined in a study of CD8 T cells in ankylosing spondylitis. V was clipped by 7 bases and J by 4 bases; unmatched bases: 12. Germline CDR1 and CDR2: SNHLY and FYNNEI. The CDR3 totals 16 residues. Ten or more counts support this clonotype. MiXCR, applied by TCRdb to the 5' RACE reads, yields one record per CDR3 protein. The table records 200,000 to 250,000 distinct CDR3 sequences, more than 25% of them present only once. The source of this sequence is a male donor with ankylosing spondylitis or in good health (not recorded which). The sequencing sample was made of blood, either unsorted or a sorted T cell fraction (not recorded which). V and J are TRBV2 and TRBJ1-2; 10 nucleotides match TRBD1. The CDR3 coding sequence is TGTGCCAGCACCAGGATGGGGACAGGGGACGTCTATGGCTACACCTTC. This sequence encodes CASTRMGTGDVYGYTF.